The subject of this entry is one TCR beta chain. The antigen is undetermined. Generated by immunoSEQ multiplex PCR, the TCRdb table keeps only in-frame clones and is missing some. The table includes about 140,000 clones, 75% to 95% detected once. This sample is drawn from a study of cytotoxic CD8 clonotypes in ibrutinib-treated CLL. The overall study: For this cohort, patients were 10 to 11 relapsed/refractory and approximately 14 treatment-naive, while 17 were IGHV unmutated. Among responders, roughly 24 were partial and 2 complete; after median roughly 68 months, about 15 stayed remitted and some 12 progressed. Findings and limits, study-wide: Sustained-remission and progressing patients were not sampled at matched times.

Libraries of TCR beta were made from approximately 2 micrograms of genomic DNA that came from cryopreserved PBMCs. The clonotype originates from a human donor with chronic lymphocytic leukemia. This specimen was PBMCs, taken after 12 months of ibrutinib treatment.

The CDR3 DNA sequence: TGTGCCTGGAGTGCGGGCAGGGGGTACGTCGAGCAGTACTTC. The encoded protein is CAWSAGRGYVEQYF. The V call is TRBV30, the J call TRBJ2-7; TRBD1 agrees at 7 bases. This CDR3 has 14 amino acids. With 1 base clipped from V and 6 bases from J, the junction kept 9 bases outside the gene matches. The germline V gene encodes CDR1 GTSNPN and CDR2 SVGIG (reference sequence).